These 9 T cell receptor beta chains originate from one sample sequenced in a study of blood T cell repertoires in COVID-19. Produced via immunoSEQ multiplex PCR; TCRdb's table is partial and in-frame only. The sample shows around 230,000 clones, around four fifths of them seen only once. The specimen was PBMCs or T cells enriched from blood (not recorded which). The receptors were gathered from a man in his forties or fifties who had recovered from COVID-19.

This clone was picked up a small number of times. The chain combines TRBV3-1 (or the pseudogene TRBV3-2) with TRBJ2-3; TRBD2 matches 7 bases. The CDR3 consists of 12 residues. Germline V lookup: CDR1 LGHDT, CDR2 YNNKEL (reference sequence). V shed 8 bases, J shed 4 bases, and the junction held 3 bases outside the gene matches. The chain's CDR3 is CASVGGADTQYF. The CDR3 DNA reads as TGTGCCAGCGTGGGAGGGGCAGATACGCAGTATTTT.

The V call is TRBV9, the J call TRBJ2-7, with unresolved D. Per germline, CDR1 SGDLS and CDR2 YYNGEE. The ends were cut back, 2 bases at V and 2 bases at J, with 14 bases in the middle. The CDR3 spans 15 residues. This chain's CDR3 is CASSVSSAAAYEQYF. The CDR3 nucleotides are TGTGCCAGCAGCGTCTCCAGCGCCGCGGCCTACGAGCAGTACTTC.

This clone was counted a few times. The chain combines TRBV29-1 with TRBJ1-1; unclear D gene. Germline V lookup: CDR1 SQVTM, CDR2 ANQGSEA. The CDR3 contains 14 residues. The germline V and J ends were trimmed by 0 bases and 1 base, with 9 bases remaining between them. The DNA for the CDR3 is TGCAGCGTTGAAGATTACACAGCGAACACTGAAGCTTTCTTT. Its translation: CSVEDYTANTEAFF.

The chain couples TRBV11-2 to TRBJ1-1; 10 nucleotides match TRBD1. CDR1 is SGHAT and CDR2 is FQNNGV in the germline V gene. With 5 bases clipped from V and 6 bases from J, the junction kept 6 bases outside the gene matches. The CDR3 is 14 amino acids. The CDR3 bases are TGTGCCAGCAGCCTCGAAGGACAGGGGGCTGAAGCTTTCTTT. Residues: CASSLEGQGAEAFF.

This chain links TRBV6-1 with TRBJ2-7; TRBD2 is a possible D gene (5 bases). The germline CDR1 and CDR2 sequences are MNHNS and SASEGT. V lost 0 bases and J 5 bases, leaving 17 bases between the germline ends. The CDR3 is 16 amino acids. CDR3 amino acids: CASSEAAGGSPNEQYF. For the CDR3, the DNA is TGTGCCAGCAGTGAAGCGGCCGGAGGATCACCTAACGAGCAGTACTTC.

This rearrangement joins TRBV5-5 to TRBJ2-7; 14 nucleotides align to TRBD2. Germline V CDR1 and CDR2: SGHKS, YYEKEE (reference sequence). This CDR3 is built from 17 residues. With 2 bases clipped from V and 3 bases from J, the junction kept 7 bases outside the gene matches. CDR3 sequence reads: CASSFRLAGGEGYEQYF. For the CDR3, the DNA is TGTGCCAGCAGCTTTAGACTAGCGGGAGGGGAAGGCTACGAGCAGTACTTC.

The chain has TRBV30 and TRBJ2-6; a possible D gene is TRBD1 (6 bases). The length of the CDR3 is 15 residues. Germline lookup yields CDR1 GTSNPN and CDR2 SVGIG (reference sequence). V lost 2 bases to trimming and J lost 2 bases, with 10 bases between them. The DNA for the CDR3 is TGTGCCTGGAGTAGAAGGGGGACTGGGGCCAACGTCCTGACTTTC. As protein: CAWSRRGTGANVLTF.

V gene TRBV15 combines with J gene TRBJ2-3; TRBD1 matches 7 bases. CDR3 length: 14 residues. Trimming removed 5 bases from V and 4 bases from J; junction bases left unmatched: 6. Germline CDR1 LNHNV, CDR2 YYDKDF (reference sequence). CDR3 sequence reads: CATSERQGADTQYF. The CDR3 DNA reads TGTGCCACCAGCGAGCGACAGGGTGCAGATACGCAGTATTTT.

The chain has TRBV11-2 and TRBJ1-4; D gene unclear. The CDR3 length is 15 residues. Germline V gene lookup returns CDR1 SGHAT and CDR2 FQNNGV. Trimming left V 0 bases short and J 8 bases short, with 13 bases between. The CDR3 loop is CASSLDRIADEKLFF. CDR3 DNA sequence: TGTGCCAGCAGCTTAGATAGGATAGCCGACGAAAAACTGTTTTTT.